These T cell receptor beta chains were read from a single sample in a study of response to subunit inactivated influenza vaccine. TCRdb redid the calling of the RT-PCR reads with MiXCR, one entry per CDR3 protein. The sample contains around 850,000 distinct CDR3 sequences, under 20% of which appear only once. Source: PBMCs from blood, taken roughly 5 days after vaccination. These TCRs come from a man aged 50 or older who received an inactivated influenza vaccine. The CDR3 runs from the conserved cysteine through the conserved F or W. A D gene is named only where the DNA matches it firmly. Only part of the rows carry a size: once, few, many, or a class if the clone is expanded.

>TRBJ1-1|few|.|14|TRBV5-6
TGTGCCAGCAGCTTGCAGGACATGAACACTGAAGCTTTCTTT
CASSLQDMNTEAFF
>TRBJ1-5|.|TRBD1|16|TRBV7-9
TGTGCCAGCAGCGTCCGACAGGGGTTTTTAAATCAGCCCCAGCATTTT
CASSVRQGFLNQPQHF
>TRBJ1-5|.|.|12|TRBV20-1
TGCAGTGCTATGGGCCGGGATCAGCCCCAGCATTTT
CSAMGRDQPQHF
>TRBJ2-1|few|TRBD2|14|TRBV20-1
TGCAGTGCTAGAGCGACTAGCGGGATCCCTGAGCAGTTCTTC
CSARATSGIPEQFF
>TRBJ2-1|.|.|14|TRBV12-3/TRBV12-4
TGTGCCAGCAGTCACGGACAAACCTACAATGAGCAGTTCTTC
CASSHGQTYNEQFF
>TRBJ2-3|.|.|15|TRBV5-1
TGCGCCAGCAGCTACCGTCCTGGGGGCACAGATACGCAGTATTTT
CASSYRPGGTDTQYF
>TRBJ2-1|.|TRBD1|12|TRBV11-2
TGTGCCAGCAGCTTAGGGGGACAGGAGCAGTTCTTC
CASSLGGQEQFF
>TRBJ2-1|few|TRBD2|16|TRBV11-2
TGTGCCAGCAGCCCAGCGGGGGGGCCTTCCCACAATGAGCAGTTCTTC
CASSPAGGPSHNEQFF
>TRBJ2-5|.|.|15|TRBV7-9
TGTGCCAGCAGCTTACGGACAGTCTCCAGGGAGACCCAGTACTTC
CASSLRTVSRETQYF
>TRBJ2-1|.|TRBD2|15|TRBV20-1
TGCAGTGCTAAACCGCGGGGGGGCCACTACAATGAGCAGTTCTTC
CSAKPRGGHYNEQFF
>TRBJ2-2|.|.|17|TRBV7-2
TGTGCCAGCAGCTTATATAGCGGCAGAATGGACCCCGGGGAGCTGTTTTTT
CASSLYSGRMDPGELFF
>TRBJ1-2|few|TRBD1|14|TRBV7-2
TGTGCCAGCAGCTTAAAGGGGGCGAACTATGGCTACACCTTC
CASSLKGANYGYTF
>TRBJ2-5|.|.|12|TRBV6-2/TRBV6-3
TGTGCCAGCACAGGGGACCGGGAGACCCAGTACTTC
CASTGDRETQYF
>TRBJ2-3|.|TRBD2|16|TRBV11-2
TGTGCCAGCAGCTTAAGGTTAGCGGGATTCCCAGATACGCAGTATTTT
CASSLRLAGFPDTQYF
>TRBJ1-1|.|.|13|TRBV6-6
TGTGCCAGCACTCGGGACGTGAACACTGAAGCTTTCTTT
CASTRDVNTEAFF
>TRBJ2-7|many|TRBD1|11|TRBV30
TGTGCCTGCCACAGGGGCGGCGAGCAGTACTTC
CACHRGGEQYF
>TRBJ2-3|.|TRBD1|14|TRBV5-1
TGCGCCAGCAGCAGGGACAGGGGTATAGATACGCAGTATTTT
CASSRDRGIDTQYF
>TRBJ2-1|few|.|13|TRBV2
TGTGCCAGCAGTGAAGAGGGGATCTCTCAGCAGTTCTTC
CASSEEGISQQFF
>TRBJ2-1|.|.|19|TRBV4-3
TGCGCCAGCAGCCAAGACTCAAGACTAGTAGGCGGCTCCTACAATGAGCAGTTCTTC
CASSQDSRLVGGSYNEQFF
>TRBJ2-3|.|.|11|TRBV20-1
TGCAGTGCTAGAGATCTCTGGGTCACTTATTTT
CSARDLWVTYF
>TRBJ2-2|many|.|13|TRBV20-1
TGCAGTGCTAGAGGGCTCCATACCGGGGAGCTGTTTTTT
CSARGLHTGELFF
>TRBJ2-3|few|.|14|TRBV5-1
TGCGCCAGCAGCACCGGACAGAGCACAGATACGCAGTATTTT
CASSTGQSTDTQYF
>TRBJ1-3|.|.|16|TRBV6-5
TGTGCCAGCAGTTCTTGGACGGCAATCTCTGGAAACACCATATATTTT
CASSSWTAISGNTIYF
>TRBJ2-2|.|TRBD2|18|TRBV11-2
TGTGCCAGCAGCTTAAGGGCACTAGCGGGAGGGAACACCGGGGAGCTGTTTTTT
CASSLRALAGGNTGELFF
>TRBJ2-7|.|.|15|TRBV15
TGTGCCACCAGCAGAGATCGGGAGACGGTGAAGGGGCAGTACTTC
CATSRDRETVKGQYF
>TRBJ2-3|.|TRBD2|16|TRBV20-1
TGCAGTGCTACCGGTCTAGCGGGGACTAGCACAGATACGCAGTATTTT
CSATGLAGTSTDTQYF
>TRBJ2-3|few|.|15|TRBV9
TGTGCCAGCAGCCCCTGGTCTGCGGCCACAGATACGCAGTATTTT
CASSPWSAATDTQYF
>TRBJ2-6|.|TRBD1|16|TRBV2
TGTGCCAGCAGCGAGGGACAGGGCCCTGGGGCCAACGTCCTGACTTTC
CASSEGQGPGANVLTF
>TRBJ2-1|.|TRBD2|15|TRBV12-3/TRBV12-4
TGTGCCAGCAGTCCCGGGAGGGCCACAGACGATGAGCAGTTCTTC
CASSPGRATDDEQFF
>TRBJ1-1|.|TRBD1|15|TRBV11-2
TGTGCCAGCAGCTTAGCCGCGACAGGGATCTCTGAAGCTTTCTTT
CASSLAATGISEAFF
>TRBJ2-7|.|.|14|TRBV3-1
TGTGCCAGCAGCCAAGGATTTCAAGGACACGAGCAGTACTTC
CASSQGFQGHEQYF
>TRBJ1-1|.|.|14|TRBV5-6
TGTGCCAGCAGCCCGGGCCTTTGGGGCACTGAAGCTTTCTTT
CASSPGLWGTEAFF
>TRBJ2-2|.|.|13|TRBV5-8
TGTGCCAGCAGCTTCGGGTACGGCGGGGAGCTGTTTTTT
CASSFGYGGELFF
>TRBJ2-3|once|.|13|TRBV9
TGTGCCAGCAGCACGGGACCGAACGATACGCAGTATTTT
CASSTGPNDTQYF
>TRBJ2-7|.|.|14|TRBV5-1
TGCGCCAGCAGCCTGACAGGGAGGGCCTACGAGCAGTACTTC
CASSLTGRAYEQYF
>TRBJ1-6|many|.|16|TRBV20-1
TGCAGTGCTAGGCCACGGGGCATCTCCTATAATTCACCCCTCCACTTT
CSARPRGISYNSPLHF
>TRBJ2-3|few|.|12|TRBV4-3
TGCGCCAGCAGCCAATCCAGAGATACGCAGTATTTT
CASSQSRDTQYF
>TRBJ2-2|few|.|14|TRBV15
TGTGCCACCAGCAGAGAACTCTACACCGGGGAGCTGTTTTTT
CATSRELYTGELFF
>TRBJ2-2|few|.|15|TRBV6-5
TGTGCCAGCAGTTATAGAACAGATTCCACCGGGGAGCTGTTTTTT
CASSYRTDSTGELFF
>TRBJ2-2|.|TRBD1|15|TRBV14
TGTGCCAGCAGCCAGTGGACAGGGATCACCGGGGAGCTGTTTTTT
CASSQWTGITGELFF
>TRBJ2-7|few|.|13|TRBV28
TGTGCCAGCACCTACCGGGACGTCTACGAGCAGTACTTC
CASTYRDVYEQYF
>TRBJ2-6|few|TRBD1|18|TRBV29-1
TGCAGCGTTGAAGGGAGGGACAGGGGACGCTCTGGGGCCAACGTCCTGACTTTC
CSVEGRDRGRSGANVLTF
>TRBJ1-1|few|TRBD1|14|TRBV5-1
TGCGCCAGCAGCAATAGGGGGCAGGACACTGAAGCTTTCTTT
CASSNRGQDTEAFF
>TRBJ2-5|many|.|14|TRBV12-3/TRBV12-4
TGTGCCAGCAGTTTTGTCGGGGGCCAAGAGACCCAGTACTTC
CASSFVGGQETQYF
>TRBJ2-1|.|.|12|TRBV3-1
TGTGCCAGCAGCCAAGATAAGGGTGAGCAGTTCTTC
CASSQDKGEQFF